This T cell receptor (beta chain) was observed in a study of T cell repertoires in ileal Crohn's disease. Study summary: Median disease duration was 7.9 years; 35% to 45% smoked at surgery. All patients had surgery for stricturing (around 60%) or penetrating (around 40%) disease.

Findings of the study overall: Clonal expansions were more frequent in active smokers than non-smokers at surgery.

In the case of this clone: The antigen remains undetermined.

The CDR3 spans 15 residues. TCRB immunosequencing input was approximately 450 nanograms of biopsy DNA per sample. Libraries were prepared by immunoSEQ multiplex PCR; TCRdb keeps only in-frame clonotypes and omits some of them. The repertoire consists of 15,000 or so clones, with around nine tenths occurring once and the leading ten covering around 5.6%. This chain connects TRBV21-1 to TRBJ1-1. TRBV21-1 is flagged as a pseudogene. Material for sequencing was ileal tissue. The clonotype comes from an adult with Crohn's disease. The CDR3 here is CASSKPGVKKTEAFF. In nucleotides, the CDR3 is TGTGCCAGCAGCAAACCCGGGGTTAAGAAAACTGAAGCTTTCTTT.